This T cell receptor (beta chain) was documented in a study of T cell repertoires in cytomegalovirus infection. This clonotype was seen a handful of times. Trimming pared 2 bases from V and 4 bases from J, leaving 12 bases between. Germline V gene data show CDR1 as SGDLS and CDR2 as YYNGEE. There are 14 residues in the CDR3. In TCRdb, the reads were re-called with MiXCR into one record per CDR3 protein. The sample records 200,000 to 300,000 distinct CDR3 sequences, roughly an eighth being singletons. Material for sequencing was PBMCs. The receptor was isolated from a human donor in good health (CMV status not recorded). Some clones in this sample may be carry-over from other donors' samples. J is TRBJ1-1 and V is TRBV9; the D is unclear. Here the CDR3 reads CASSVVAAGTEAFF. CDR3 DNA sequence: TGTGCCAGCAGCGTTGTGGCGGCGGGCACTGAAGCTTTCTTT.